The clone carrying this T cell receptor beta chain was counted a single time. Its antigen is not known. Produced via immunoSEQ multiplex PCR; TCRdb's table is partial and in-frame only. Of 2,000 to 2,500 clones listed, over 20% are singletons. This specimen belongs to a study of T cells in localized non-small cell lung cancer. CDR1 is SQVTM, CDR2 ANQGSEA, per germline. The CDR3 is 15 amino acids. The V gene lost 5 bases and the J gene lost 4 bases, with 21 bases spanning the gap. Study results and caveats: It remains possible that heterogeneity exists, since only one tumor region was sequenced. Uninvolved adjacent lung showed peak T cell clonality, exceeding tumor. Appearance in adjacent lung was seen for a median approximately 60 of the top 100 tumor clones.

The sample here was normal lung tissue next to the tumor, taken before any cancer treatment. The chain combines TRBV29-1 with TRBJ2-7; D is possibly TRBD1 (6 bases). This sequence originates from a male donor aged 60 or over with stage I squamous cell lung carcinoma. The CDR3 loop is CSVSGQSWGAYEQYF. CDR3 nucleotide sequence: TGCAGCGTTTCTGGACAGTCCTGGGGAGCATACGAGCAGTACTTC.